One sample yielded the 26 T cell receptor beta chains listed below, sequenced in a study of Ad26.COV2.S vaccination and SARS-CoV-2 variants. Treatment noted: approximately 18 received Ad26.COV2.S at low or high dose, single or two shots; about 5 received placebo; per-sample allocation not given. The samples were gathered on day 63 after the first injection of vaccine or placebo. Only in-frame clones appear in the TCRdb table, and some are missing; sequencing was by immunoSEQ multiplex PCR. The sample yields some 500,000 clones, 89% seen once. Sample: peripheral blood, taken in a trial of Ad26.COV2.S vaccine versus placebo. These receptors were taken from a person between 18 and 65 years old who received the Ad26.COV2.S COVID-19 vaccine or a placebo.

J is TRBJ1-2 and V is TRBV6-5; D may be TRBD1 (5 bases). Trimming took off 3 bases at V and 3 bases at J, with 14 bases between the two ends. Per germline, CDR1 MNHEY and CDR2 SVGAGI. The CDR3 has 15 amino acids. The CDR3 protein is CASSYSLGTDYGYTF. The CDR3 DNA reads TGTGCCAGCAGTTATTCATTGGGGACCGACTATGGCTACACCTTC.

The rearrangement links TRBV18 to TRBJ2-3; the D is unclear. V shed 2 bases and J shed 2 bases, with 8 bases lying between them. CDR3 length equals 14 residues. CDR1 KGHSH and CDR2 LQKENI come from the germline V gene. CDR3 sequence (DNA): TGTGCCAGCTCACCAACCCTCACCACAGATACGCAGTATTTT. It codes for CASSPTLTTDTQYF.

The J gene is TRBJ2-1, the V gene TRBV4-3, with 8 nucleotides matching TRBD2. The CDR3 covers 17 residues. Germline lookup yields CDR1 LGHNA and CDR2 YSLEER. After removal of 0 bases from V and 3 bases from J, the junction contained 7 bases not matched to a gene. The CDR3 loop reads CASSQEGPGGVYNEQFF. The DNA of the CDR3 is TGCGCCAGCAGCCAAGAAGGTCCCGGGGGGGTCTACAATGAGCAGTTCTTC.

The CDR3 reads CASSPGSNTEAFF. CDR3 nucleotide sequence: TGTGCCAGCAGCCCCGGTTCTAACACTGAAGCTTTCTTT. This chain links TRBV7-3 with TRBJ1-1; D gene uncertain. V was pared by 5 bases and J by 2 bases, with 9 bases between. CDR3 length: 13 amino acids. Germline V gene data show CDR1 as SGHTA and CDR2 as FQGTGA.

This clone was recorded once. The rearrangement uses TRBV3-1 (or the pseudogene TRBV3-2) and TRBJ1-2; D is perhaps TRBD1 (6 bases). Trimming pared 7 bases from V and 4 bases from J, leaving 13 bases between. Per the germline V gene, CDR1 is LGHDT and CDR2 is YNNKEL (reference sequence). The CDR3 covers 13 residues. Here the CDR3 reads CASKGGAAYGYTF. Written as DNA, the CDR3 is TGTGCCAGCAAGGGGGGCGCTGCCTATGGCTACACCTTC.

This clone was detected only once. The chain recombines TRBV25-1 with TRBJ1-6; 7 bases are a match to TRBD1. Germline V CDR1 and CDR2: MGHDK, SYGVNS. With 6 bases clipped from V and 8 bases from J, the junction kept 7 bases outside the gene matches. There are 14 residues in the CDR3. In DNA form, the CDR3 reads TGTGCCAGCAGGGAACAGGGGAAGGATTCACCCCTCCACTTT. Its protein is CASREQGKDSPLHF.

This clone was observed once. The rearrangement uses TRBV5-5 and TRBJ1-5; D is unresolved. The germline gives CDR1 SGHKS, CDR2 YYEKEE (reference sequence). V lost 1 base to trimming and J lost 6 bases, with 11 bases between them. This CDR3 has 14 residues. CDR3 in DNA: TGTGCCAGCAGCTTGTCTCAATGGACTCAGCCCCAGCATTTT. Translating it yields CASSLSQWTQPQHF.

V usage is TRBV4-2 and J usage is TRBJ2-6; no reliable D call. There are 18 residues in the CDR3. V shed 0 bases and J shed 0 bases, with 12 bases lying between them. Per the germline V gene, CDR1 is LGHNA and CDR2 is YNFKEQ. This CDR3 reads CASSQEYLSFSGANVLTF. Here the CDR3 DNA reads TGTGCCAGCAGCCAAGAGTATCTTTCCTTCTCTGGGGCCAACGTCCTGACTTTC.

The chain combines TRBV28 with TRBJ2-7; TRBD2 is a possible D gene (6 bases). CDR1 MDHEN and CDR2 SYDVKM come from the germline V gene. V lost 6 bases and J lost 4, with 16 bases in between. The CDR3 loop spans 14 amino acids. The CDR3, as DNA: TGTGCCAGCAGGTCCACCGGGGGAGAGTACGAGCAGTACTTC. The encoded protein is CASRSTGGEYEQYF.

The genes are TRBV5-1 and TRBJ2-7, with 10 bases that match TRBD2. J lost 2 bases, V lost 2 bases, and 4 bases had no gene match. Germline V gene data show CDR1 as SGHRS and CDR2 as YFSETQ. CDR3 length: 15 amino acids. The CDR3 loop reads CASSFGLADTYEQYF. The DNA for the CDR3 is TGCGCCAGCAGCTTTGGACTAGCGGACACCTACGAGCAGTACTTC.

This clone was recorded only once. The chain carries TRBV27 and TRBJ2-7; maybe TRBD1 (5 bases). Germline V gene data show CDR1 as MNHEY and CDR2 as SMNVEV (reference sequence). The CDR3 is 15 residues long. V lost 2 bases and J lost 6, with 17 bases in between. The CDR3 here is CASSLRPGLLGEQYV. CDR3 DNA: TGTGCCAGCAGTTTACGGCCAGGGCTTTTGGGCGAGCAGTACGTC.

The CDR3 coding sequence is TGTGCCAGCAGCGTGGGGGGGAATGCCCATGAGGAGCAGTTCTTC. Amino acids: CASSVGGNAHEEQFF. This chain joins TRBV9 and TRBJ2-1, with 7 positions matching TRBD2. Germline CDR1 and CDR2: SGDLS and YYNGEE. The V gene end was trimmed by 2 bases and the J gene end by 10 bases; junction bases not matched to a gene: 12. The CDR3 is made up of 15 amino acids.

The chain links TRBV29-1 to TRBJ2-3; 7 bases are a match to TRBD2. The germline gives CDR1 SQVTM, CDR2 ANQGSEA. The CDR3 contains 12 residues. Germline trimming cut 5 bases from V and 5 bases from J; bases unmatched to any gene: 4. DNA for the CDR3: TGCAGCGTTCGATTAGCGGGAGATACGCAGTATTTT. Its translation: CSVRLAGDTQYF.

This chain links TRBV24-1 with TRBJ2-1; D is uncertain. Trimming left V 3 bases short and J 4 bases short, with 9 bases between. The CDR3 consists of 14 residues. Looked up from germline, CDR1 is KGHDR and CDR2 is SFDVKD. The CDR3 here is CATSDQQPYNEQFF. CDR3 nucleotide sequence: TGTGCCACCAGTGATCAACAGCCTTACAATGAGCAGTTCTTC.

This chain joins TRBV3-1 (or the pseudogene TRBV3-2) and TRBJ2-1; 12 bases align to TRBD2. The CDR3 covers 16 residues. CDR1 and CDR2 from the germline V gene are LGHDT and YNNKEL (reference sequence). V dropped 5 bases and J dropped 4; count of bases not matched to a gene: 6. The CDR3 coding sequence is TGTGCCAGCAGCTCCCCTAGCGGGAGGGTGTACAATGAGCAGTTCTTC. Translating gives CASSSPSGRVYNEQFF.

This chain uses TRBV6-5 with TRBJ1-6; 7 bases align to TRBD1. Trimming cost V 4 bases and J 10 bases; bases outside gene matches: 13. Germline CDR1 and CDR2: MNHEY and SVGAGI. The CDR3 consists of 16 residues. The CDR3 sequence is CASSLSLRGLKSPLHF. As DNA, the CDR3 is TGTGCCAGCAGTTTGTCCTTGAGGGGGCTAAAGTCACCCCTCCACTTT.

This chain uses TRBV7-2 with TRBJ2-2, with D tentatively TRBD1 or TRBD2 (5 bases each). This CDR3 has 17 residues. Germline V CDR1 and CDR2: SGHTA, FQGNSA. Trimming removed 6 bases from V and 1 base from J, with 18 bases in between. CDR3 nucleotide sequence: TGTGCCAGCAGTTCATCCGGGGCTAGCCTGAACACCGGGGAGCTGTTTTTT. Translated: CASSSSGASLNTGELFF.

The V call is TRBV6-5, the J call TRBJ1-2, with 7 bases fitting TRBD1. Germline lookup yields CDR1 MNHEY and CDR2 SVGAGI. The V and J ends lost 7 bases and 5 bases, in that order; junction bases with no gene match: 10. The CDR3 sequence is 14 residues long. CDR3 amino acids: CASKIPGQPYGYTF. CDR3 nucleotides: TGTGCCAGCAAAATCCCGGGACAGCCATATGGCTACACCTTC.

V is TRBV12-3 or TRBV12-4 and J is TRBJ1-2; no clear D. The CDR3 covers 11 residues. Trimming pared 5 bases from V and 2 bases from J, leaving 3 bases between. Here the CDR3 DNA reads TGTGCCAGCAGTAGGAACTATGGCTACACCTTC. Translation gives CASSRNYGYTF.

V is TRBV2 and J is TRBJ2-3; no clear D. This CDR3 is built from 14 residues. From germline, CDR1 is SNHLY and CDR2 FYNNEI. V shed 5 bases and J shed 2 bases, with 11 bases lying between them. The CDR3 reads CASSFGANTDTQYF. CDR3 in DNA: TGTGCCAGCAGTTTCGGCGCTAACACAGATACGCAGTATTTT.

Remarks on this clone: A junction boundary mismatches the germline segment, possibly from a read error. This chain joins TRBV28 and TRBJ2-7; D not certain. The CDR3 is made up of 16 amino acids. Germline V CDR1 and CDR2: MDHEN, SYDVKM. CDR3: CASSSLIAGSSYEQCF. The CDR3 bases are TGTGCCAGCAGTTCCCTCATCGCCGGTAGCTCCTACGAGCAGTGCTTC. Variable domain in full (rest from reference TRBV28 and TRBJ2-7): DVKVTQSSRYLVKRTGEKVFLECVQDMDHENMFWYRQDPGLGLRLIYFSYDVKMKEKGDIPEGYSVSREKKERFSLILESASTNQTSMYLCASSSLIAGSSYEQCFGPGTRLTVT.

The chain has TRBV24-1 and TRBJ2-1; D unresolved. Trimming left V 4 bases short and J 10 bases short, with 13 bases between. Germline CDR1 reads KGHDR; CDR2 reads SFDVKD. CDR3 size: 13 residues. The CDR3 bases are TGTGCCACCAGTGACCCACATAGTTGGGAGCAGTTCTTC. This gives the protein CATSDPHSWEQFF.

The V call is TRBV6-5, the J call TRBJ2-1; 8 nucleotides line up with TRBD1. With 5 bases clipped from V and 13 bases from J, the junction kept 7 bases outside the gene matches. Germline V lookup: CDR1 MNHEY, CDR2 SVGAGI. The CDR3 is 12 residues long. CDR3 loop: CASSLTGVSQFF. For the CDR3, the DNA is TGTGCCAGCAGTCTGACAGGGGTTAGTCAGTTCTTC.

V usage is TRBV18 and J usage is TRBJ2-1, with D perhaps matching TRBD2 (5 bases). V lost 5 bases to trimming and J lost 2 bases, with 7 bases between them. The CDR3 has 13 amino acids. Germline V CDR1 and CDR2: KGHSH, LQKENI. CDR3 protein: CASSTGTYNEQFF. Written as DNA, the CDR3 is TGTGCCAGCTCAACCGGGACCTACAATGAGCAGTTCTTC.

The chain employs TRBV4-3 and TRBJ2-3; D is perhaps TRBD2 (6 bases). This CDR3 region has 16 residues. Per the germline V gene, CDR1 is LGHNA and CDR2 is YSLEER. The V end was cut by 1 base, the J end by 6 bases, with 17 bases between. The CDR3 loop reads CASSQVMRAAGDTQYF. CDR3 nucleotide sequence: TGCGCCAGCAGCCAAGTGATGCGGGCTGCGGGGGATACGCAGTATTTT.

This chain joins TRBV12-3 or TRBV12-4 and TRBJ1-5; weak D call: TRBD1 (6 bases). Trimming shortened V by 4 bases and J by 7 bases, and 11 bases separated the two germline ends. The CDR3 has 13 amino acids. The CDR3 DNA is TGTGCCAGCAGTTCACTCACAGGGCAGCCCCAGCATTTT. Its protein is CASSSLTGQPQHF.